This T cell receptor beta chain was recovered during a study of CXCR3-negative and CXCR3-positive naive CD8 T cells. This CDR3 comprises 16 residues. The germline gives CDR1 SGHRS, CDR2 YFSETQ. Naive CD8+ T cells displayed a CD45RO-CCR7+CD27+CD95- phenotype. Notes on the study in general: CXCR3-negative and CXCR3-positive naive cells shared comparable TRBV-TRBJ usage, but memory cells did not. Comparably high diversity was seen in both naive subsets, and much lower diversity in memory CD8+ cells. Naive cells positive for CXCR3 carried more hydrophobic TRB CDR3s than CXCR3-negative ones.

For this clonotype: The antigen is undetermined.

Libraries of TRB cDNA were made by 5' RACE and carried UMIs. TCRdb re-analyzed the 5' RACE reads; it lists each CDR3 protein once, without DNA. In total, the table holds some 130,000 distinct CDR3 sequences. The chain combines TRBV5-1 with TRBJ2-5; the D call from TCRdb, TRBD1, cannot be confirmed without DNA. This sequence originates from a human donor in good health. Some clones in this sample may be carry-over from other donors' samples. Input material: naive CXCR3+ CD8+ T cells from blood. Regarding subset: CD45RO-CCR7+CD27+CD95- naive CD8+ T cells expressing CXCR3 (TNR3+). The chain's CDR3 is CASSLGSGGSVETQYF.